Listed below are T cell receptor beta chains from one sample, sequenced in a study of blood T cells in healthy people across ages. One entry per CDR3 protein results from TCRdb running MiXCR on the 5' RACE reads. The sample has some 790,000 distinct CDR3 sequences, 25% to 30% seen once. Material: blood. These receptors were taken from a woman at least 80 years old in good health. The CDR3 runs from the conserved cysteine through the conserved F or W. A D gene is named only where the DNA matches it firmly. Some rows have no size entry. The others give once, few or many, or a class for an expanded clone.

j_gene: TRBJ1-6; v_gene: TRBV19; abundance: -; d_gene: TRBD1; CDR3nt: TGTGCCAGTAGTATTCAGTTGGACAGGAACGATTCACCCCTCCACTTT; CDR3aa: CASSIQLDRNDSPLHF
j_gene: TRBJ2-3; v_gene: TRBV24-1; abundance: -; d_gene: -; CDR3nt: TGTGCCACCAGTGATTTGGACTATAAGGCGCAGTATTTT; CDR3aa: CATSDLDYKAQYF
j_gene: TRBJ1-2; v_gene: TRBV20-1; abundance: many; d_gene: -; CDR3nt: TGCAGTGCTAGAGATTCCCTGCGAGGCTACACCTTC; CDR3aa: CSARDSLRGYTF
j_gene: TRBJ2-5; v_gene: TRBV4-2; abundance: -; d_gene: TRBD1; CDR3nt: TGTGCCAGCAGCCAAGGAAGGGCAGGGGGAGAGACCCAGTACTTC; CDR3aa: CASSQGRAGGETQYF
j_gene: TRBJ1-1; v_gene: TRBV12-3/TRBV12-4; abundance: -; d_gene: -; CDR3nt: TGTGCCAGCAGGTACGGATTGAACACTGAAGCTTTCTTT; CDR3aa: CASRYGLNTEAFF
j_gene: TRBJ2-5; v_gene: TRBV5-1; abundance: many; d_gene: TRBD2; CDR3nt: TGCGCCAGCAGCTTGGTGCGGGGGGGAGCTGAGACCCAGTACTTC; CDR3aa: CASSLVRGGAETQYF
j_gene: TRBJ2-1; v_gene: TRBV6-1; abundance: -; d_gene: -; CDR3nt: TGTGCCAGCAGCCGGGGCAAAAATAGTGGGAGCTCCTACAATGAGCAGTTCTTC; CDR3aa: CASSRGKNSGSSYNEQFF
j_gene: TRBJ2-7; v_gene: TRBV4-2; abundance: -; d_gene: TRBD2; CDR3nt: TGTGCCAGCAGCCAAGATTTAGCGGGGGGCTACGAGCAGTACTTC; CDR3aa: CASSQDLAGGYEQYF
j_gene: TRBJ1-2; v_gene: TRBV20-1; abundance: -; d_gene: TRBD1; CDR3nt: TGCAACGCTAGAGTAGGACAGGGAATTAACTATGGCTACACCTTC; CDR3aa: CNARVGQGINYGYTF
j_gene: TRBJ2-1; v_gene: TRBV7-2; abundance: -; d_gene: -; CDR3nt: TGTGCCGGCAGCTTAGGGGGGGTTAGGGGCAATGAGCAGTTCTTC; CDR3aa: CAGSLGGVRGNEQFF
j_gene: TRBJ1-2; v_gene: TRBV30; abundance: few; d_gene: -; CDR3nt: TGTGCCTGGAGTGTAAAAGGGGAGAGCTATGGCTACACCTTC; CDR3aa: CAWSVKGESYGYTF
j_gene: TRBJ2-4; v_gene: TRBV11-2; abundance: -; d_gene: -; CDR3nt: TGTGCCAGCAGCTTAGGGATCGGGGGTCTAGCCAAAAACATTCAGTACTTC; CDR3aa: CASSLGIGGLAKNIQYF
j_gene: TRBJ1-4; v_gene: TRBV12-3/TRBV12-4; abundance: once; d_gene: -; CDR3nt: TGTGCCAGCAGTTTAGCGCGAGCTGGGGCGCTGGGAAAACTGTTTTTT; CDR3aa: CASSLARAGALGKLFF
j_gene: TRBJ2-3; v_gene: TRBV20-1; abundance: few; d_gene: TRBD2; CDR3nt: TGCAGTGCTAAGCGGGGGGCCGGCACAGATACGCAGTATTTT; CDR3aa: CSAKRGAGTDTQYF
j_gene: TRBJ1-2; v_gene: TRBV13; abundance: -; d_gene: -; CDR3nt: TGTGCCAGCAGCTTCGATGTCAATGGCTACACCTTC; CDR3aa: CASSFDVNGYTF
j_gene: TRBJ1-1; v_gene: TRBV18; abundance: -; d_gene: -; CDR3nt: TGTGCCAGCCTCAAAGCAGCGAACACTGAAGCTTTCTTT; CDR3aa: CASLKAANTEAFF
j_gene: TRBJ2-1; v_gene: TRBV6-1; abundance: few; d_gene: -; CDR3nt: TGTGCCAGCAGTGAACTAGCTGGGGGTGGTGAGCAGTTCTTC; CDR3aa: CASSELAGGGEQFF
j_gene: TRBJ2-1; v_gene: TRBV7-2; abundance: many; d_gene: -; CDR3nt: TGTGCCAGCAGCCCGCTCAGGAGCCACAATGAGCAGTTCTTC; CDR3aa: CASSPLRSHNEQFF
j_gene: TRBJ2-3; v_gene: TRBV7-9; abundance: many; d_gene: TRBD1; CDR3nt: TGTGCCAGCAGCTTGGCCCGACAGGGTGATACGCAGTATTTT; CDR3aa: CASSLARQGDTQYF
j_gene: TRBJ2-1; v_gene: TRBV7-2; abundance: many; d_gene: TRBD2; CDR3nt: TGTGCCAGCAGCTTAGCTGCCGCGGGGGGGCAAAATGAGCAGTTCTTC; CDR3aa: CASSLAAAGGQNEQFF
j_gene: TRBJ1-2; v_gene: TRBV18; abundance: few; d_gene: TRBD1; CDR3nt: TGTGCCAGCTCACCCAGTCTAGGACAGGGCGAAGGCTACACCTTC; CDR3aa: CASSPSLGQGEGYTF
j_gene: TRBJ2-7; v_gene: TRBV21-1; abundance: few; d_gene: -; CDR3nt: TGTGCCAGCAGCGCTTACAGGGTCTCCTACGAGCAGTACTTC; CDR3aa: CASSAYRVSYEQYF
j_gene: TRBJ1-2; v_gene: TRBV28; abundance: many; d_gene: TRBD1; CDR3nt: TGTGCCAGCAGCCGGACAGGCCTCTATGGCTACACCTTC; CDR3aa: CASSRTGLYGYTF
j_gene: TRBJ2-3; v_gene: TRBV5-1; abundance: few; d_gene: -; CDR3nt: TGCGCCAGCAGCCTCTACGGCACAGATACGCAGTATTTT; CDR3aa: CASSLYGTDTQYF
j_gene: TRBJ2-3; v_gene: TRBV2; abundance: -; d_gene: TRBD2; CDR3nt: TGTGCCAGCAGTACTGGACTAGCGGGAGCAGATACGCAGTATTTT; CDR3aa: CASSTGLAGADTQYF
j_gene: TRBJ2-5; v_gene: TRBV29-1; abundance: many; d_gene: -; CDR3nt: TGCAGCGTTGAGCCGGGGACCGGGACCCAGTACTTC; CDR3aa: CSVEPGTGTQYF
j_gene: TRBJ2-7; v_gene: TRBV7-2; abundance: many; d_gene: -; CDR3nt: TGTGCCAGCAGCTTTATAAATCGTGACGAGCAGTACTTC; CDR3aa: CASSFINRDEQYF
j_gene: TRBJ1-2; v_gene: TRBV20-1; abundance: many; d_gene: -; CDR3nt: TGCAGTGCTAGAGACAGGAGGGCTAACTATGGCTACACCTTC; CDR3aa: CSARDRRANYGYTF
j_gene: TRBJ1-2; v_gene: TRBV7-8; abundance: many; d_gene: -; CDR3nt: TGTGCCAGCAGCTTAAGGCCGAGAAACTATGGCTACACCTTC; CDR3aa: CASSLRPRNYGYTF
j_gene: TRBJ1-1; v_gene: TRBV19; abundance: -; d_gene: TRBD1; CDR3nt: TGTGCCAGTAGTGTTACCGGGACAGGGAGTCTGTACACTGAAGCTTTCTTT; CDR3aa: CASSVTGTGSLYTEAFF
j_gene: TRBJ2-3; v_gene: TRBV24-1; abundance: -; d_gene: -; CDR3nt: TGTGCCACCAGTGACGCTAACACAGGTGGAAGCACAGATACGCAGTATTTT; CDR3aa: CATSDANTGGSTDTQYF
j_gene: TRBJ1-5; v_gene: TRBV20-1; abundance: few; d_gene: TRBD1; CDR3nt: TGCAGTGGGATGACAGGGAGTGGCAATCAGCCCCAGCATTTT; CDR3aa: CSGMTGSGNQPQHF
j_gene: TRBJ1-5; v_gene: TRBV7-2; abundance: few; d_gene: TRBD1; CDR3nt: TGTGCCAGCAGCTTAGGCCGGACAGGGAATCAGCCCCAGCATTTT; CDR3aa: CASSLGRTGNQPQHF
j_gene: TRBJ2-5; v_gene: TRBV7-9; abundance: many; d_gene: -; CDR3nt: TGTGCCAGCAGCCTAGCCAGGGGAGTAGAGACCCAGTACTTC; CDR3aa: CASSLARGVETQYF
j_gene: TRBJ2-3; v_gene: TRBV5-1; abundance: few; d_gene: -; CDR3nt: TGCGCCAGCAGCTTGGGCCAGACCTATATTACTAGCACAGATACGCAGTATTTT; CDR3aa: CASSLGQTYITSTDTQYF
j_gene: TRBJ2-5; v_gene: TRBV5-4; abundance: few; d_gene: -; CDR3nt: TGTGCCAGCAGCCGACAGACATGGAGGACCCAGTACTTC; CDR3aa: CASSRQTWRTQYF